Shown below are 30 T cell receptor beta chains from a single sample sequenced in a study of control samples from healthy donors and cancer patients. Sequenced by immunoSEQ multiplex PCR; TCRdb stores in-frame clones only, minus some. Counted here are 130,000 or so clones, roughly 90% occurring once; the ten biggest clones make up approximately 37%. The source material was blood. These receptor sequences come from a man in his forties or fifties in good health.

The genes are TRBV18 and TRBJ2-4; 11 nucleotides align to TRBD1. The trim removed 0 bases at V and 5 bases at J, leaving 6 bases unmatched. The CDR3 is 17 residues long. Germline assignment: CDR1 KGHSH and CDR2 LQKENI. DNA for the CDR3: TGTGCCAGCTCACCACCTTTCGGGACAGGGGGACAAAACATTCAGTACTTC. The encoded protein is CASSPPFGTGGQNIQYF.

This rearrangement joins TRBV10-3 to TRBJ1-2; no reliable D call. V was shortened by 3 bases and J by 7 bases, with 9 bases between the two germline ends. This CDR3 contains 12 residues. Germline V gene data show CDR1 as ENHRY and CDR2 as SYGVKD. CDR3 nucleotide sequence: TGTGCCATCAGTGACCCCGTAGGTGGCTACACCTTC. It is translated as CAISDPVGGYTF.

The rearrangement uses TRBV18 and TRBJ1-6; 8 positions match TRBD1. The J segment lost 13 bases and the V segment lost 3 bases, leaving 5 bases of the junction unmatched. The CDR3 sequence is 13 residues long. Looked up from germline, CDR1 is KGHSH and CDR2 is LQKENI. CDR3 loop: CASSPGQDAPLHF. CDR3 DNA: TGTGCCAGCTCACCGGGACAGGACGCGCCCCTCCACTTT.

The chain links TRBV5-1 to TRBJ2-2, with D possibly being TRBD1 or TRBD2 (5 bases each). Germline values: CDR1 SGHRS, CDR2 YFSETQ. Trimming pared 3 bases from V and 7 bases from J, leaving 16 bases between. The CDR3 is 15 amino acids. CDR3 protein: CASSSGTGLGGELFF. The CDR3 DNA follows: TGCGCCAGCAGCTCGGGGACGGGATTGGGCGGGGAGCTGTTTTTT.

The chain combines TRBV30 with TRBJ1-3; D is ambiguous. CDR3 length: 17 residues. Trimming stripped 0 bases from V and 0 bases from J, with 15 bases between. CDR1 GTSNPN and CDR2 SVGIG come from the germline V gene (reference sequence). The CDR3 nucleotides read TGTGCCTGGAGTGTACTCTACCGGGCAGACTCTGGAAACACCATATATTTT. Its translation is CAWSVLYRADSGNTIYF.

The J gene is TRBJ1-2, the V gene TRBV4-3; D is uncertain. CDR1 is LGHNA and CDR2 is YSLEER in the germline V gene. This CDR3 region has 16 residues. V gave up 0 bases and J gave up 2 bases, with 13 bases separating them. CDR3 in DNA: TGCGCCAGCAGCCAAGATTCGGCAGGAAACAACTATGGCTACACCTTC. Amino acid sequence: CASSQDSAGNNYGYTF.

The chain recombines TRBV6-1 with TRBJ1-6; D not resolved. From germline, CDR1 is MNHNS and CDR2 SASEGT. The V end was cut by 2 bases, the J end by 7 bases, with 12 bases between. The CDR3 extends over 15 amino acids. The CDR3 sequence is CASSENPRSNSPLHF. The CDR3 DNA sequence: TGTGCCAGCAGTGAAAATCCCAGGTCGAATTCACCCCTCCACTTT.

The genes are TRBV5-6 and TRBJ2-2; no reliable D call. Germline V CDR1 and CDR2: SGHDT, YYEEEE. Trimming cost V 0 bases and J 4 bases, with 4 bases left between them. The CDR3 is 13 amino acids. The CDR3 loop reads CASSLEVTGELFF. The CDR3 region has the DNA TGTGCCAGCAGCTTGGAGGTCACCGGGGAGCTGTTTTTT.

On this clone: The junction does not match germline at one end; this may be a read error. The J gene is TRBJ1-4, the V gene TRBV5-1, with 8 nucleotides matching TRBD1. Germline CDR1 is SGHRS and CDR2 is YFSETQ. The CDR3 extends over 17 amino acids. DNA of the CDR3: TGTGCCAGCAGCGGATCCTACGGACAGGGAGGGAATGAAAAACTGTTTTTT. It encodes CASSGSYGQGGNEKLFF.

The chain combines TRBV29-1 with TRBJ2-7; D ambiguous. Germline CDR1 and CDR2: SQVTM and ANQGSEA. Trimming stripped 4 bases from V and 2 bases from J, with 9 bases between. The CDR3 contains 12 residues. CDR3 sequence: CSVVTDPYEQYF. The DNA for the CDR3 is TGCAGCGTTGTTACGGATCCCTACGAGCAGTACTTC.

This sequence joins TRBV9 and TRBJ2-1; 9 bases align to TRBD1. This CDR3 is 16 amino acids long. V gave up 2 bases and J gave up 1 base; unmatched junction bases: 4. Germline V gene sequence: CDR1 SGDLS, CDR2 YYNGEE. CDR3 nucleotides: TGTGCCAGCAGCGTGGCCGGGACAGGGTCCTACAATGAGCAGTTCTTC. It codes for CASSVAGTGSYNEQFF.

V and J are TRBV2 and TRBJ2-3; 8 bases agree with TRBD1. The CDR3 covers 15 residues. Trimming removed 10 bases from V and 2 bases from J; junction bases left unmatched: 11. Germline V gene data show CDR1 as SNHLY and CDR2 as FYNNEI. The CDR3 DNA reads as TGTGCCACCGCACCAGGGGGCTACTCCACAGATACGCAGTATTTT. It specifies CATAPGGYSTDTQYF. Using reference TRBV2 and TRBJ2-3 for the parts outside the CDR3, the full variable domain is EPEVTQTPSHQVTQMGQEVILRCVPISNHLYFYWYRQILGQKVEFLVSFYNNEISEKSEIFDDQFSVERPDGSNFTLKIRSTKLEDSAMYFCATAPGGYSTDTQYFGPGTRLTVL.

The CDR3 sequence: CATRGSRDRARNQPQHF. Written as DNA, the CDR3 is TGTGCCACAAGGGGGTCCCGGGACAGGGCGAGGAATCAGCCCCAGCATTTT. The gene calls are TRBV10-3 and TRBJ1-5; 9 bases fit TRBD1. The ends lost 10 bases at V and 4 bases at J; junction bases unmatched: 17. Per the germline V gene, CDR1 is ENHRY and CDR2 is SYGVKD. The CDR3 has 17 amino acids.

This clone was seen a few times. The chain is built from TRBV24-1 and TRBJ1-5; D not certain. The germline gives CDR1 KGHDR, CDR2 SFDVKD. CDR3 size: 14 residues. V was cut by 7 bases and J by 0 bases, with 9 bases left in between. The CDR3 spells CATSGSHSNQPQHF. CDR3 bases: TGTGCCACCAGCGGGAGCCATAGCAATCAGCCCCAGCATTTT.

CDR3 bases: TGCGCCAGCAGCTTACTCGCGGGCTTTGAGGAACCCCTCCACTTT. Protein product: CASSLLAGFEEPLHF. This chain joins TRBV5-1 and TRBJ1-6; D is uncertain. The CDR3 is 15 residues long. Germline CDR1 SGHRS, CDR2 YFSETQ. Trimming pared 2 bases from V and 12 bases from J, leaving 18 bases between.

The chain combines TRBV6-2 or TRBV6-3 with TRBJ1-5; possible D gene TRBD1, 5 bases. With 4 bases removed from V and 7 bases from J, the gap between germline ends came to 11 bases. There are 13 residues in the CDR3. The germline gives CDR1 MNHEY, CDR2 SVGEGT. CDR3 coding DNA: TGTGCCAGCAGTTCCTTGGACACACAGCCCCAGCATTTT. Translated, it gives CASSSLDTQPQHF.

The gene calls are TRBV27 and TRBJ2-5; D is unclear. The germline CDR1 and CDR2 sequences are MNHEY and SMNVEV (reference sequence). V lost 4 bases and J lost 1, with 10 bases in between. This CDR3 is built from 14 residues. The CDR3 sequence is CASSSQTTQETQYF. The CDR3 DNA sequence: TGTGCCAGCAGTTCTCAGACAACCCAAGAGACCCAGTACTTC.

This clone was detected a few times. The J gene is TRBJ1-5, the V gene TRBV19; D ambiguous. Germline CDR1 is LNHDA and CDR2 is SQIVND (reference sequence). The V end lost 8 bases, the J end lost 4 bases, and 15 bases lay between the germline ends. This CDR3 comprises 14 residues. The CDR3 loop reads CASGDTVLNQPQHF. The CDR3 DNA is TGTGCCAGTGGAGACACCGTGTTAAATCAGCCCCAGCATTTT.

The chain couples TRBV9 to TRBJ1-1; no definite D call. The CDR3 loop spans 13 amino acids. V gave up 0 bases and J gave up 2 bases, with 5 bases separating them. The germline V gene has CDR1 SGDLS and CDR2 YYNGEE. The CDR3 bases are TGTGCCAGCAGCGTAGCCAGAAACACTGAAGCTTTCTTT. This encodes CASSVARNTEAFF.

The CDR3 loop reads CASSFSTALNTEAFF. The CDR3 coding sequence is TGTGCCAGTAGTTTCTCGACAGCCCTGAACACTGAAGCTTTCTTT. V and J are TRBV19 and TRBJ1-1, with D maybe TRBD1 (5 bases). The CDR3 runs to 15 residues. Germline loops: CDR1 LNHDA, CDR2 SQIVND (reference sequence). V lost 5 bases and J 0 bases, leaving 13 bases between the germline ends.

The rearrangement links TRBV30 to TRBJ2-5; unclear D gene. The CDR3 has 13 amino acids. Trimming removed 0 bases from V and 5 bases from J, with 10 bases in between. Germline lookup yields CDR1 GTSNPN and CDR2 SVGIG (reference sequence). CDR3 DNA: TGTGCCTGGAGTGTACGTAAGTGGGAGACCCAGTACTTC. Protein sequence: CAWSVRKWETQYF.

This clone has a single count. The V call is TRBV5-1, the J call TRBJ1-3; TRBD1 matches 7 bases. This CDR3 has 18 amino acids. Germline trimming cut 2 bases from V and 0 bases from J; bases unmatched to any gene: 11. Per germline, CDR1 SGHRS and CDR2 YFSETQ. CDR3 region: CASSFSPGTVFSGNTIYF. CDR3 DNA: TGCGCCAGCAGCTTTTCTCCCGGGACAGTTTTCTCTGGAAACACCATATATTTT.

The chain carries TRBV18 and TRBJ1-2, with D perhaps matching TRBD1 (6 bases). V lost 3 bases, J lost 3 bases, and 8 bases lay in between. CDR1 KGHSH and CDR2 LQKENI come from the germline V gene. CDR3 length: 13 amino acids. CDR3 nucleotide sequence: TGTGCCAGCTCACCTGACAGGTACTATGGCTACACCTTC. It is translated as CASSPDRYYGYTF.

The rearrangement joins TRBV11-2 to TRBJ1-1; TRBD1 is a possible D gene (5 bases). Looked up from germline, CDR1 is SGHAT and CDR2 is FQNNGV. There are 16 residues in the CDR3. V dropped 1 base and J dropped 1 base, with 13 bases sitting between them. As DNA, the CDR3 is TGTGCCAGCAGCTTAGCTTCGGGGGTTTGGAACACTGAAGCTTTCTTT. It codes for CASSLASGVWNTEAFF.

This clone has only one observation. The chain combines TRBV19 with TRBJ1-2, with D uncertain. The V end lost 7 bases, the J end lost 10 bases, and 28 bases lay between the germline ends. This CDR3 has 16 amino acids. Per germline, CDR1 LNHDA and CDR2 SQIVND (reference sequence). The CDR3 reads CASTADFRPGGSAYTF. CDR3 DNA sequence: TGTGCCAGTACCGCCGATTTCCGGCCGGGTGGTTCAGCCTACACCTTC.

The J gene is TRBJ2-6, the V gene TRBV5-5; the D is unclear. The CDR3 totals 16 residues. V lost 1 base and J lost 0, with 8 bases in between. Germline V CDR1 and CDR2: SGHKS, YYEKEE (reference sequence). The CDR3 sequence is CASSLLQPSGANVLTF. CDR3 in DNA: TGTGCCAGCAGCTTGTTGCAGCCCTCTGGGGCCAACGTCCTGACTTTC.

J is TRBJ2-3 and V is TRBV5-1; perhaps TRBD2 as D (6 bases). Germline V gene lookup returns CDR1 SGHRS and CDR2 YFSETQ. The CDR3 has 18 amino acids. The ends were cut back, 4 bases at V and 2 bases at J, with 23 bases in the middle. The CDR3 DNA follows: TGCGCCAGCAGCCCGGAGGGTCGGGCGGCAGTATTCACAGATACGCAGTATTTT. Translation: CASSPEGRAAVFTDTQYF. Combining the CDR3 with reference TRBV5-1 and TRBJ2-3 gives the whole variable domain KAGVTQTPRYLIKTRGQQVTLSCSPISGHRSVSWYQQTPGQGLQFLFEYFSETQRNKGNFPGRFSGRQFSNSRSEMNVSTLELGDSALYLCASSPEGRAAVFTDTQYFGPGTRLTVL.

As concerns this clone: Other nucleotide sequences from this sample produce the same CDR3. The rearrangement links TRBV18 to TRBJ2-3; D is unclear. V was pared by 1 base and J by 4 bases, with 6 bases between. This CDR3 comprises 13 residues. Germline-derived CDR1 and CDR2 are KGHSH and LQKENI. CDR3 amino acids: CASSPRGADTQYF. The DNA of the CDR3 is TGTGCCAGCTCACCACGGGGTGCAGATACGCAGTATTTT.

CDR3 bases: TGTGCCAGCACCCGGGAAGGGCAGGGGGCAATCGATGGCTACACCTTC. Translating it yields CASTREGQGAIDGYTF. This chain joins TRBV7-2 and TRBJ1-2; 8 nucleotides align to TRBD1. V gave up 7 bases and J gave up 6 bases; unmatched junction bases: 16. The V gene's germline CDR1 is SGHTA and CDR2 FQGNSA. CDR3 length: 16 amino acids.

V usage is TRBV2 and J usage is TRBJ1-2; TRBD1 matches 7 bases. This CDR3 is built from 13 residues. Germline V gene lookup returns CDR1 SNHLY and CDR2 FYNNEI. The V gene end was trimmed by 4 bases and the J gene end by 5 bases; junction bases not matched to a gene: 4. The chain's CDR3 is CASSGQGPYGYTF. CDR3 DNA: TGTGCCAGCAGTGGACAGGGACCTTATGGCTACACCTTC.